This is a list of T cell receptor beta chains from one sample in a study of blood T cells in healthy people across ages. One entry per CDR3 protein, called by TCRdb with MiXCR from the 5' RACE reads. The sample shows some 1,800,000 distinct CDR3 sequences, approximately 40% of them seen only once. The specimen sequenced was blood. The receptors shown here come from a human donor in good health. CDR3s include the opening cysteine and the closing phenylalanine or tryptophan. D genes are given only for firm matches. A clone size is listed for some rows: how often the clone was seen (once, few, many), or a class if it is expanded.

J,size,D,V,DNA,CDR3
TRBJ2-1,NA,NA,TRBV20-1,TGCAGTGCTTTCGGTCCAGCGGATAACAATGAGCAGTTCTTC,CSAFGPADNNEQFF
TRBJ1-2,NA,NA,TRBV27,TGTGCCAGCAGCCAATTTCCGTCAGGGGATGGCTACACCTTC,CASSQFPSGDGYTF
TRBJ1-2,few,NA,TRBV24-1,TGTGCCACCAGTGATCCAGGGATACAGGGAAGCTATGGCTACACCTTC,CATSDPGIQGSYGYTF
TRBJ2-5,few,TRBD2,TRBV2,TGTGCCAGCAGTGACGGCCCAACGACTAGCGGGGGAGAGACCCAGTACTTC,CASSDGPTTSGGETQYF
TRBJ2-1,NA,TRBD2,TRBV18,TGTGCCAGCTCACCACCCTCTAGCGGGGATTACAATGAGCAGTTCTTC,CASSPPSSGDYNEQFF
TRBJ2-5,few,NA,TRBV6-6,TGTGCCAGCAGTACCCGACAGGCCTTATACGAGACCCAGTACTTC,CASSTRQALYETQYF
TRBJ1-2,NA,NA,TRBV29-1,TGCAGCGTTACCTGGGGGGACTATGGCTACACCTTC,CSVTWGDYGYTF
TRBJ1-2,NA,TRBD1,TRBV29-1,TGCAGCGTTGAACAGGGACAGGGGCCTGGCTACACCTTC,CSVEQGQGPGYTF
TRBJ1-2,NA,NA,TRBV3-1,TGTGCCAGCAGCCCCCTCGGTGGGGGGTTCGGCTACACCTTC,CASSPLGGGFGYTF
TRBJ2-5,NA,NA,TRBV4-3,TGCGCCAGCAGCCAAATGGGGGGAGCTAGGGAGACCCAGTACTTC,CASSQMGGARETQYF
TRBJ2-5,NA,TRBD1,TRBV9,TGTGCCAGCAGCGTCCGGGACAGGAACCTTCAAGAGACCCAGTACTTC,CASSVRDRNLQETQYF
TRBJ2-7,NA,NA,TRBV7-2,TGTGCCAGCAGCTCCAGGACAGCCCCCTACGAGCAGTACTTC,CASSSRTAPYEQYF
TRBJ2-7,NA,NA,TRBV10-3,TGTGCCGTCAGTGGCGGGGACTTCGGGTCCTACAATGAGCAGTACTTC,CAVSGGDFGSYNEQYF
TRBJ2-1,few,TRBD2,TRBV29-1,TGCAGCGCCCTAATAGCGGGGGTGGGGAATGAGCAGTTCTTC,CSALIAGVGNEQFF
TRBJ2-3,few,NA,TRBV7-8,TGTGCCAGCAGCACCCCCGGGGCTGGGGGCACAGATACGCAGTATTTT,CASSTPGAGGTDTQYF
TRBJ2-1,few,NA,TRBV14,TGTGCCAGCAGCCAAGATCTTGGCGCTTCCTACAATGAGCAGTTCTTC,CASSQDLGASYNEQFF
TRBJ1-2,few,NA,TRBV5-1,TGCGCCAGCAGCCCCGGGCAGACCCACTATGGCTACACCTTC,CASSPGQTHYGYTF
TRBJ1-2,few,TRBD1,TRBV24-1,TGTGCCACCAGTGACCGGGACAGCCCTAACTATGGCTACACCTTC,CATSDRDSPNYGYTF
TRBJ2-7,NA,TRBD2,TRBV7-9,TGTGCCAGCAGCTGTGCGGGGGGGCCCTACGAGCAGTACTTC,CASSCAGGPYEQYF
TRBJ2-5,once,TRBD1,TRBV12-3/TRBV12-4,TGTGCCAGCAGTCCCAGGACAGGGTTTTTTCTGCAGACCCAGTACTTC,CASSPRTGFFLQTQYF
TRBJ2-5,few,NA,TRBV7-2,TGTGCCAGCACCCCCCAGGAGCCAAGGGAGACCCAGTACTTC,CASTPQEPRETQYF
TRBJ2-1,NA,NA,TRBV18,TGTGCCAGCTCACCACCGTTGGCGTCTTTCAGCTCCTACAATGAGCAGTTCTTC,CASSPPLASFSSYNEQFF
TRBJ2-7,NA,NA,TRBV7-9,TGTGCCAGCAGCCACCGCCCCCACGAGCAGTACTTC,CASSHRPHEQYF
TRBJ2-1,NA,NA,TRBV7-6,TGTGCCAGCAGCTTAGTCCCGGGGGCCCTCAATGAGCAGTTCTTC,CASSLVPGALNEQFF
TRBJ1-2,many,NA,TRBV7-9,TGTGCCAGCAGCGCTCAATCGGGCCTGCCTGGTGGCTACACCTTC,CASSAQSGLPGGYTF
TRBJ1-1,NA,TRBD1,TRBV20-1,TGCAGTGCTAGAGCCATTGTCGACAGGGACACTGAAGCTTTCTTT,CSARAIVDRDTEAFF
TRBJ2-3,NA,TRBD2,TRBV6-2/TRBV6-3,TGTGCCAGCAGCTACGTGAGAAGCGGGGGGCTCACAGATACGCAGTATTTT,CASSYVRSGGLTDTQYF
TRBJ1-2,few,TRBD1,TRBV4-1,TGCGCCAGCAGCCCGATCGGACAGGGAGTTAGGGGCTACACCTTC,CASSPIGQGVRGYTF
TRBJ2-7,NA,NA,TRBV7-9,TGTGCCAGCAACTCAGACAGGCGCCCCTACGAGCAGTACTTC,CASNSDRRPYEQYF
TRBJ1-5,NA,NA,TRBV9,TGTGCCAGCAGCGGCGGGAGTATCAATCAGCCCCAGCATTTT,CASSGGSINQPQHF
TRBJ1-2,NA,NA,TRBV12-3/TRBV12-4,TGTGCCAGCAGTTCAGGGTATCGAAACTATGGCTACACCTTC,CASSSGYRNYGYTF
TRBJ2-3,NA,TRBD1,TRBV3-1,TGTGCCAGCAGCCAAGATTTTTACGCCGGGGACAGGGGTGATACGCAGTATTTT,CASSQDFYAGDRGDTQYF
TRBJ2-3,NA,NA,TRBV9,TGTGCCAGCAGCGAGACCGGGACAACGGGTATAGATACGCAGTATTTT,CASSETGTTGIDTQYF
TRBJ1-2,few,NA,TRBV4-3,TGCGCCAGCAGCCAAGTTGCCGGGACCTTCGGCTACACCTTC,CASSQVAGTFGYTF
TRBJ2-1,NA,NA,TRBV5-5,TGTGCCAGCAGCTTGGGCCTAGGGGATTACAATGAGCAGTTCTTC,CASSLGLGDYNEQFF
TRBJ2-4,many,NA,TRBV7-2,TGTGCCAGCAGCTTAGGGACAGCCACTGCCATTCAGTACTTC,CASSLGTATAIQYF
TRBJ1-4,few,NA,TRBV27,TGTGCCACCCGTTACGGGGGTGCTGAAAAACTGTTTTTT,CATRYGGAEKLFF
TRBJ1-2,NA,TRBD1,TRBV7-3,TGTGCCAGCAGCCCCCAGGGGGCGATGGGCTATGGCTACACCTTC,CASSPQGAMGYGYTF
TRBJ1-2,NA,NA,TRBV6-1,TGTGCCAGTGACCCCAGGGACCGGGGGAACTATGACTACACCTTC,CASDPRDRGNYDYTF
TRBJ2-1,few,NA,TRBV2,TGTGCCAGCGGGGATTTGAGCTCCTACAATGAGCAGTTCTTC,CASGDLSSYNEQFF
TRBJ1-2,NA,TRBD1,TRBV4-1,TGCGCCAGCAGCCAAGGGGGACAGGGTGAATATGGCTACACCTTC,CASSQGGQGEYGYTF
TRBJ2-1,few,TRBD1,TRBV7-2,TGTGCCAGCAGCTTAGTGCTGGGACAGGGGTACAATGAGCAGTTCTTC,CASSLVLGQGYNEQFF
TRBJ2-3,NA,TRBD2,TRBV11-1,TGTGCCAGCAACTATGGGGGGGGAACAGATACGCAGTATTTT,CASNYGGGTDTQYF
TRBJ2-5,few,NA,TRBV20-1,TGCAGTGCTAGCGTTACCTTTAGAGGGCAGTCTCTGGGGAAGACCCAGTACTTC,CSASVTFRGQSLGKTQYF
TRBJ1-2,few,NA,TRBV24-1,TGTGCCACCAGTGAGGCGGCGGATAATCCCTATGGCTACACCTTC,CATSEAADNPYGYTF
TRBJ1-2,NA,TRBD1,TRBV20-1,TGCAGTGCCCGAACTCCCAGGGGGAGCTATGGCTACACCTTC,CSARTPRGSYGYTF
TRBJ1-2,few,NA,TRBV7-8,TGTGCCAGCAGCTTAGGATTCCTGGAGCTTGGGGACAATGGCTACACCTTC,CASSLGFLELGDNGYTF
TRBJ2-6,NA,NA,TRBV30,TGTGCCCTAATTACGAGGGGGACTGGGGCCAACGTCCTGACTTTC,CALITRGTGANVLTF
TRBJ2-7,few,NA,TRBV12-3/TRBV12-4,TGTGCCAGCAGTTCTGCAGGCGCCGAGCAGTACTTC,CASSSAGAEQYF
TRBJ2-3,many,NA,TRBV7-8,TGTGCCAGCAGCCATGACGGCTCTAGCACAGATACGCAGTATTTT,CASSHDGSSTDTQYF
TRBJ1-2,NA,TRBD1,TRBV20-1,TGCAGTGCTAGAATTGAGGGACAGGGGCCCTCCTATGGCTACACCTTC,CSARIEGQGPSYGYTF
TRBJ2-7,NA,NA,TRBV3-1,TGTGCCAGCAGCCAAGAGGTACGTCTAGGACAGAGAAACTGCGAGCAGTACTTC,CASSQEVRLGQRNCEQYF
TRBJ2-1,once,NA,TRBV6-4,TGTGCCAGCAGTCTAACCGACTTTGTTACCAATGAGCAGTTCTTC,CASSLTDFVTNEQFF